The 4 T cell receptor beta chains below were found in one sample sequenced in a study of CD8 T cells in ankylosing spondylitis. TCRdb re-called the 5' RACE reads through MiXCR, storing one row per CDR3 protein. Of over 150,000 distinct CDR3 sequences listed, 15% to 20% are singletons. Sequencing input: blood, either unsorted or a sorted T cell fraction (not recorded which). The origin of the receptors is a male donor aged 5-29 years with ankylosing spondylitis or in good health (not recorded which).

There are many counts of this clonotype. V gene TRBV2 combines with J gene TRBJ1-1; perhaps TRBD1 as D (5 bases). V was shortened by 7 bases and J by 3 bases, with 18 bases between the two germline ends. From germline, CDR1 is SNHLY and CDR2 FYNNEI. This CDR3 spans 15 amino acids. DNA for the CDR3: TGTGCCAGCATCTTGGGGGGACCACGGGACACTGAAGCTTTCTTT. Translation gives CASILGGPRDTEAFF. The whole variable domain, remainder taken from reference TRBV2 and TRBJ1-1, is EPEVTQTPSHQVTQMGQEVILRCVPISNHLYFYWYRQILGQKVEFLVSFYNNEISEKSEIFDDQFSVERPDGSNFTLKIRSTKLEDSAMYFCASILGGPRDTEAFFGQGTRLTVV.

The table lists this clonotype with many counts. The CDR3 coding sequence is TGCAGTGCTAGGAAACTAGCGGCCTCCTACAATGAGCAGTTCTTC. This encodes CSARKLAASYNEQFF. V usage is TRBV20-1 and J usage is TRBJ2-1; 8 positions agree with TRBD2. Trimming removed 3 bases from V and 0 bases from J; junction bases left unmatched: 4. The CDR3 length is 15 residues. CDR1 and CDR2 from the germline V gene are DFQATT and SNEGSKA (reference sequence).

This clonotype was seen at least ten times. V and J are TRBV9 and TRBJ2-7, with 11 bases fitting TRBD2. Per germline, CDR1 SGDLS and CDR2 YYNGEE. The ends lost 4 bases at V and 5 bases at J; junction bases unmatched: 17. The CDR3 has 18 residues. CDR3 protein: CASSPHSPTSGRTDEQYF. CDR3 sequence (DNA): TGTGCCAGCAGCCCGCATTCCCCCACTAGCGGGAGAACCGACGAGCAGTACTTC.

This clonotype was detected many times. The chain is built from TRBV11-2 and TRBJ2-1; maybe TRBD1 (6 bases). This CDR3 comprises 14 residues. With 8 bases removed from V and 10 bases from J, the gap between germline ends came to 21 bases. Germline CDR1 reads SGHAT; CDR2 reads FQNNGV. CDR3 sequence (DNA): TGTGCCAGCTTTCGGGTGGGGGCCGGTGGAGAGCAGTTCTTC. It yields the protein CASFRVGAGGEQFF.